This T cell receptor (beta chain) was identified in a study of cytomegalovirus exposure and HLA in healthy donors. Study-level results: Cytomegalovirus association was assigned to about 150 TCR beta chains. Per a prior analysis, the majority of TCR beta V segments were productive roughly 87% or roughly 30% of the time. The availability of immune exposure information extended only to CMV serostatus.

Both 60 Vbeta primers and 13 Jbeta primers went into the PCR. Method: immunoSEQ multiplex PCR; TCRdb's copy keeps in-frame clones and lacks some. The repertoire includes about 270,000 clones, more than 55% of them detected once, and around 2% sits in the top ten. CDR1 and CDR2 (germline): SGHNT, YYREEE (reference sequence). This CDR3 contains 14 residues. V gave up 4 bases and J gave up 2 bases, with 13 bases separating them. Healthy donors of bone marrow made up the group. As for this clone: As yet, its antigen is unknown.

This chain uses TRBV5-4 with TRBJ2-7, with D possibly matching TRBD2 (6 bases). What was sequenced was PBMCs. The sequence came from a female donor in good health and CMV-seronegative. The CDR3 is CASSQPGVPYEQYF. For the CDR3, the DNA is TGTGCCAGCAGCCAACCGGGGGTTCCCTACGAGCAGTACTTC.